Listed here are 31 T cell receptor beta chains from one sample, sequenced in a study of OX40 agonist ivuxolimab in advanced cancers. Profiled with immunoSEQ multiplex PCR; TCRdb holds only in-frame clones, not every one. This repertoire shows tens of thousands of clones, about 88% found once; its top ten account for approximately 4%. This material consisted of CD4+ or CD8+ T cells sorted from blood, taken in a trial of the OX40 agonist ivuxolimab. The receptors come from an adult with an advanced solid tumor such as melanoma, head and neck, liver or kidney cancer.

V and J are TRBV7-9 and TRBJ1-1; TRBD1 might be the D (6 bases). CDR3 length: 13 amino acids. The V end lost 1 base, the J end lost 4 bases, and 7 bases lay between the germline ends. Germline CDR1 is SEHNR and CDR2 is FQNEAQ (reference sequence). Here the CDR3 reads CASSLEQGTEAFF. In nucleotides, the CDR3 is TGTGCCAGCAGCTTAGAACAGGGCACTGAAGCTTTCTTT. The full variable domain, with the rest looked up from reference TRBV7-9 and TRBJ1-1, is DTGVSQNPRHKITKRGQNVTFRCDPISEHNRLYWYRQTLGQGPEFLTYFQNEAQLEKSRLLSDRFSAERPKGSFSTLEIQRTEQGDSAMYLCASSLEQGTEAFFGQGTRLTVV.

V gene TRBV5-1 combines with J gene TRBJ1-1; TRBD1 is a possible D gene (5 bases). V lost 4 bases to trimming and J lost 6 bases, with 13 bases between them. CDR1 is SGHRS, CDR2 YFSETQ, per germline. This CDR3 has 13 residues. The CDR3 spells CASSRREGAEAFF. CDR3 nucleotides: TGCGCCAGCAGCCGTAGAGAAGGGGCTGAAGCTTTCTTT.

The chain uses TRBV28 and TRBJ2-7; D is possibly TRBD2 (6 bases). The V end lost 2 bases, the J end lost 3 bases, and 14 bases lay between the germline ends. CDR1 is MDHEN, CDR2 SYDVKM, per germline. This CDR3 has 15 residues. In DNA form, the CDR3 reads TGTGCCAGCAGTTTACAGAACTCCGGGAGCTACGAGCAGTACTTC. It codes for CASSLQNSGSYEQYF.

The chain combines TRBV7-3 with TRBJ1-1; 12 bases map to TRBD1. V was pared by 5 bases and J by 5 bases, with 9 bases of the junction left unmatched. This CDR3 has 16 residues. Per the germline V gene, CDR1 is SGHTA and CDR2 is FQGTGA. The CDR3 loop reads CASSPGTGGMWTEAFF. CDR3 sequence (DNA): TGTGCCAGCAGCCCAGGGACAGGGGGCATGTGGACTGAAGCTTTCTTT.

This clone was recorded a few times. CDR3: CASSSQTGDTEAFF. CDR3 DNA: TGTGCCAGCAGCTCCCAGACAGGGGACACTGAAGCTTTCTTT. The rearrangement joins TRBV7-2 to TRBJ1-1; the match to TRBD1 covers 8 bases. The CDR3 contains 14 residues. CDR1 is SGHTA and CDR2 is FQGNSA in the germline V gene. V lost 4 bases to trimming and J lost 3 bases; unmatched junction nucleotides: 4.

This clone appeared a few times. The chain employs TRBV12-5 and TRBJ1-5; a possible D gene is TRBD1 (6 bases). Germline V gene lookup returns CDR1 LGHNT and CDR2 FRNRAP. The CDR3 consists of 13 residues. Trimming took 2 bases from V and 7 from J, leaving 9 bases between them. The CDR3 region has the DNA TGTGCTAGTGGTTTGACCGGGGGCCAGCCCCAGCATTTT. It translates to CASGLTGGQPQHF.

V and J are TRBV9 and TRBJ2-5, with TRBD2 identical over 12 bases. The length of the CDR3 is 17 residues. Germline values: CDR1 SGDLS, CDR2 YYNGEE. V was clipped by 4 bases and J by 5 bases; unmatched bases: 12. CDR3 region: CASSLGLAGLRGETQYF. The CDR3 region has the DNA TGTGCCAGCAGCTTAGGACTAGCGGGGCTTAGGGGGGAGACCCAGTACTTC.

The gene calls are TRBV18 and TRBJ1-3; D is perhaps TRBD1 (6 bases). The CDR3 runs to 18 residues. Germline loops: CDR1 KGHSH, CDR2 LQKENI. V was trimmed by 4 bases and J by 0 bases, leaving 19 bases between them. CDR3 loop: CASSQTRTGKTSGNTIYF. The DNA of the CDR3 is TGTGCCAGCTCACAAACCCGTACAGGGAAGACCTCTGGAAACACCATATATTTT.

The chain couples TRBV5-5 to TRBJ2-2, with TRBD2 as a possible D gene (5 bases). Trimming took 5 bases from V and 3 from J, leaving 14 bases between them. The germline CDR1 and CDR2 sequences are SGHKS and YYEKEE (reference sequence). CDR3 size: 15 residues. This chain's CDR3 is CASRHGLTDTGELFF. The CDR3 DNA is TGTGCCAGCAGGCACGGACTGACGGACACCGGGGAGCTGTTTTTT.

V is TRBV7-8 and J is TRBJ1-2; TRBD1 matches 7 bases. This CDR3 comprises 13 residues. Germline V lookup: CDR1 SGHVS, CDR2 FQNEAQ. V gave up 3 bases and J gave up 7 bases; unmatched junction bases: 5. The CDR3 protein is CASSLQGESGYTF. The CDR3 DNA follows: TGTGCCAGCAGCTTGCAGGGGGAGTCTGGCTACACCTTC.

This chain uses TRBV19 with TRBJ1-3; D gene ambiguous. The CDR3 extends over 12 amino acids. The germline CDR1 and CDR2 sequences are LNHDA and SQIVND (reference sequence). V was clipped by 4 bases and J by 7 bases, with 8 bases between them. This CDR3 is CASSTEMNTIYF. The CDR3, as DNA: TGTGCCAGTAGTACGGAAATGAACACCATATATTTT.

The J gene is TRBJ2-1, the V gene TRBV4-2; 8 nucleotides agree with TRBD2. This CDR3 is built from 16 residues. Trimming cost V 4 bases and J 3 bases; bases outside gene matches: 8. The germline CDR1 and CDR2 sequences are LGHNA and YNFKEQ. CDR3 coding DNA: TGTGCCAGCAGCCTAAGCCGCGGGGGGATCTACAATGAGCAGTTCTTC. Protein product: CASSLSRGGIYNEQFF.

The chain couples TRBV4-1 to TRBJ1-3; 10 bases agree with TRBD1. The CDR3 totals 16 residues. Germline lookup yields CDR1 MGHRA and CDR2 YSYEKL. V trimming: 4 bases; J trimming: 2 bases; junction bases outside the gene matches: 5. The CDR3 DNA reads TGCGCCAGCAGCCCTAGACAGGGGGCGACTGGAAACACCATATATTTT. Its protein is CASSPRQGATGNTIYF.

The chain recombines TRBV5-1 with TRBJ1-2; D is uncertain. This CDR3 comprises 14 residues. Trimming removed 0 bases at V and 4 bases at J, with 10 bases between. Germline CDR1 is SGHRS and CDR2 is YFSETQ. In nucleotides, the CDR3 is TGCGCCAGCAGCTTGGGCGGGCGCCTCTATGGCTACACCTTC. This gives the protein CASSLGGRLYGYTF.

Remarks on this clone: One end of the junction fails to match germline, which may point to a read error. The chain has TRBV7-7 and TRBJ2-1; D might be TRBD1 (6 bases). This CDR3 is built from 14 residues. Germline V gene data show CDR1 as SSHAT and CDR2 as FNYEAQ (reference sequence). Here the CDR3 DNA reads TGTGCTAGCAGCTTACAGGGCGCGGACAATGAGCAGTTCTTC. It specifies CASSLQGADNEQFF.

The rearrangement joins TRBV20-1 to TRBJ1-4; D is ambiguous. The CDR3 is 10 amino acids. Germline assignment: CDR1 DFQATT and CDR2 SNEGSKA (reference sequence). Trimming removed 5 bases from V and 6 bases from J, with 4 bases in between. Here the CDR3 DNA reads TGCAGTGCTTGGGATGAAAAACTGTTTTTT. It yields the protein CSAWDEKLFF.

The chain combines TRBV7-6 with TRBJ2-1; D could derive from TRBD1 or TRBD2 (6 bases each). Trimming removed 4 bases from V and 6 bases from J, with 19 bases in between. Germline V lookup: CDR1 SGHVS, CDR2 FNYEAQ. The length of the CDR3 is 16 residues. For the CDR3, the DNA is TGTGCCAGCAGCTACCGTTGGGGGGCCGCGGGCAATGAGCAGTTCTTC. This encodes CASSYRWGAAGNEQFF.

This chain connects TRBV6-1 to TRBJ2-1, with D perhaps given as TRBD1 or TRBD2 (5 bases each). There are 17 residues in the CDR3. Trimming removed 2 bases at V and 6 bases at J, with 20 bases between. The germline CDR1 and CDR2 sequences are MNHNS and SASEGT. The CDR3 DNA is TGTGCCAGCAGTGAAATGAGAGGGGCCCGCGGTCCCAATGAGCAGTTCTTC. It encodes CASSEMRGARGPNEQFF.

The gene calls are TRBV9 and TRBJ2-1; TRBD2 matches 8 bases. Germline trimming cut 7 bases from V and 6 bases from J; bases unmatched to any gene: 12. The germline V gene encodes CDR1 SGDLS and CDR2 YYNGEE. The CDR3 spans 15 residues. The CDR3 DNA is TGTGCCAGCGGCGGGGAGCGGGGGCTCCCCAATGAGCAGTTCTTC. Residues: CASGGERGLPNEQFF.

The V gene is TRBV28, the J gene TRBJ1-5; a weak D match, TRBD1 (5 bases). The germline V gene has CDR1 MDHEN and CDR2 SYDVKM. This CDR3 contains 14 residues. V was trimmed by 5 bases and J by 8 bases, leaving 16 bases between them. The CDR3 nucleotides are TGTGCCAGCAGTAATCCGGGGGAAGGAAAGCCCCAGCATTTT. This encodes CASSNPGEGKPQHF.

The chain combines TRBV5-8 with TRBJ1-5; no firm D call. Germline CDR1 reads SGHTS; CDR2 reads YDEGEE. The CDR3 is made up of 14 amino acids. Trimming shortened V by 0 bases and J by 4 bases, and 8 bases separated the two germline ends. The CDR3 nucleotides read TGTGCCAGCAGCTTGGGTACAAGAAATCAGCCCCAGCATTTT. Amino acids: CASSLGTRNQPQHF.

The chain has TRBV2 and TRBJ1-5; a possible D gene is TRBD1 (5 bases). CDR1 SNHLY and CDR2 FYNNEI come from the germline V gene. V dropped 5 bases and J dropped 5 bases, with 10 bases sitting between them. The CDR3 totals 13 residues. In DNA, the CDR3 is TGTGCCAGCAGTCCGGACATCGATCAGCCCCAGCATTTT. Encoded protein: CASSPDIDQPQHF. Together with reference TRBV2 and TRBJ1-5, the CDR3 gives the full variable domain: EPEVTQTPSHQVTQMGQEVILRCVPISNHLYFYWYRQILGQKVEFLVSFYNNEISEKSEIFDDQFSVERPDGSNFTLKIRSTKLEDSAMYFCASSPDIDQPQHFGDGTRLSIL.

With respect to this clone: Other DNA sequences in this sample translate to the same CDR3. This chain uses TRBV7-2 with TRBJ1-5; D perhaps matches TRBD1 (5 bases). Between the trimmed V and J ends, which lost 5 bases and 2 bases, there was a span of 19 bases. The CDR3 is 17 amino acids. Germline values: CDR1 SGHTA, CDR2 FQGNSA. The CDR3 DNA sequence: TGTGCCAGCAGCCTAGTAGGTCAGGGATTCGGCAATCAGCCCCAGCATTTT. It specifies CASSLVGQGFGNQPQHF.

The chain couples TRBV5-5 to TRBJ1-1, with 8 nucleotides matching TRBD1. CDR3 length: 15 amino acids. CDR1 SGHKS and CDR2 YYEKEE come from the germline V gene (reference sequence). Trimming took 2 bases from V and 4 from J; bases not matched to a gene: 7. CDR3 in amino acids: CASSFLDREGTEAFF. The DNA of the CDR3 is TGTGCCAGCAGCTTTTTGGACAGGGAGGGCACTGAAGCTTTCTTT.

This sequence joins TRBV19 and TRBJ1-2, with D possibly TRBD1 on 5 matching bases. The CDR3 covers 13 residues. Germline V gene data show CDR1 as LNHDA and CDR2 as SQIVND (reference sequence). Trimming removed 6 bases from V and 2 bases from J, with 10 bases in between. The CDR3 is CASSRGSNYGYTF. CDR3 DNA sequence: TGTGCCAGTAGCCGGGGGTCGAACTATGGCTACACCTTC.

The V and J genes are TRBV7-2 and TRBJ1-2, with TRBD1 identical over 9 bases. V dropped 4 bases and J dropped 4; count of bases not matched to a gene: 4. Germline V gene data show CDR1 as SGHTA and CDR2 as FQGNSA. The CDR3 length is 14 residues. CDR3 in amino acids: CASSSMTGGYGYTF. DNA of the CDR3: TGTGCCAGCAGCTCGATGACAGGGGGCTATGGCTACACCTTC.

The chain links TRBV7-2 to TRBJ1-5; D perhaps matches TRBD1 (6 bases). Trimming removed 6 bases from V and 6 bases from J, with 15 bases in between. This CDR3 has 14 residues. Germline CDR1 SGHTA, CDR2 FQGNSA. The CDR3 spells CASRRAGESQPQHF. The CDR3 region has the DNA TGTGCCAGCAGACGTGCAGGGGAAAGTCAGCCCCAGCATTTT.

CDR3 residues: CSAPPGNEQFF. The CDR3 DNA reads as TGCAGTGCTCCCCCCGGCAATGAGCAGTTCTTC. The rearrangement uses TRBV20-1 and TRBJ2-1; no clear D gene. The ends were cut back, 5 bases at V and 6 bases at J, with 8 bases in the middle. The CDR3 extends over 11 amino acids. Germline-derived CDR1 and CDR2 are DFQATT and SNEGSKA (reference sequence).

This clone was detected only once. This chain links TRBV5-6 with TRBJ2-3; tentatively, D is TRBD2 (6 bases). V shed 2 bases and J shed 4 bases, with 11 bases lying between them. Germline lookup yields CDR1 SGHDT and CDR2 YYEEEE. CDR3 size: 14 residues. The CDR3 sequence is CASSFSTGADTQYF. CDR3 nucleotide sequence: TGTGCCAGCAGCTTCTCCACGGGGGCAGATACGCAGTATTTT.

The chain links TRBV5-4 to TRBJ2-1; 10 bases line up with TRBD2. Germline loops: CDR1 SGHNT, CDR2 YYREEE (reference sequence). The CDR3 extends over 15 amino acids. The V and J ends lost 3 bases and 3 bases, in that order; junction bases with no gene match: 3. The DNA of the CDR3 is TGTGCCAGCAGCTCTAGCGGGGGTCTCTACAATGAGCAGTTCTTC. Translating gives CASSSSGGLYNEQFF.

The chain has TRBV27 and TRBJ2-7; no clear D. V shed 6 bases and J shed 3 bases, with 12 bases lying between them. Germline V gene lookup returns CDR1 MNHEY and CDR2 SMNVEV (reference sequence). The CDR3 consists of 13 residues. In DNA form, the CDR3 reads TGTGCCAGCAGATTAAGGGAAGACTACGAGCAGTACTTC. Residues: CASRLREDYEQYF.